The present T cell receptor (beta chain) was sequenced within a study of neurological immune-mediated disorders. Study-wide results and limits: TCR-beta repertoires seemed private in all groups, with no expanded CDR3 amino acid sequences shared.

For the unsorted libraries, 2 million PBMCs stored at -80 C served as input. This clonotype was seen at least ten times. Its antigen remains unknown. Per sequencing run, 15-18 subjects together gave over 170 million TCR-beta sequences. TCRdb reanalysed the 5' RACE reads using MiXCR and keeps one entry per CDR3 protein. The table shows about 52,000 distinct CDR3 sequences, with around 4% occurring only once. Trimming left V 7 bases short and J 4 bases short, with 19 bases between. CDR3 length: 14 residues. Looked up from germline, CDR1 is DFQATT and CDR2 is SNEGSKA (reference sequence). The origin of this receptor is a man aged 60 to 69 with multiple sclerosis. Sequencing was carried out using PBMCs. This chain joins TRBV20-1 and TRBJ2-5; perhaps TRBD2 as D (6 bases). The CDR3 coding sequence is TGCAGTGGGGTCGAGGCGGGGATAAGAGAGACCCAGTACTTC. This translates into CSGVEAGIRETQYF.